This TCR beta chain was identified during a study of cytomegalovirus exposure and HLA in healthy donors. Study conclusions and caveats: Prior analysis indicated that the majority of TCR beta V segments exhibited productivity approximately 90% or approximately 30% of the time.

With 5 bases clipped from V and 2 bases from J, the junction kept 2 bases outside the gene matches. The CDR3 loop spans 13 amino acids. From germline, CDR1 is MNHEY and CDR2 SVGAGI. 13 Jbeta primers and 60 Vbeta primers were used for the PCR. Using immunoSEQ multiplex PCR, the repertoire was profiled, and TCRdb retains in-frame clones only, with some absent. The sample lists 14,000 or so clones; 55% to 75% were seen once. A remark on this clone: Its antigen is as yet unknown.

The source is a woman aged 45-60 years in good health and CMV-seropositive. The rearrangement uses TRBV6-5 and TRBJ2-5, with 7 bases identical to TRBD2. The sequencing input was PBMCs. CDR3 sequence: CASSLGLQETQYF. In DNA, the CDR3 is TGTGCCAGCAGTCTGGGACTACAAGAGACCCAGTACTTC.